These 26 T cell receptor beta chains share one sample of origin, sequenced in a study of cytomegalovirus exposure and HLA in healthy donors. A multiplex PCR was run with 60 Vbeta primers and 13 Jbeta primers. Method: immunoSEQ multiplex PCR; TCRdb's copy keeps in-frame clones and lacks some. Among roughly 83,000 clones listed, about four fifths were seen once. Material for sequencing was PBMCs. These receptors all come from a man aged 55 to 70 in good health and CMV-seronegative.

The CDR3 nucleotides are TGTGCCAGTAGTACTTCCACAGGGGCTAATGGGAATTACGAGCAGTACTTC. It is translated as CASSTSTGANGNYEQYF. V gene TRBV19 combines with J gene TRBJ2-7; 7 bases are shared with TRBD1. With 4 bases clipped from V and 4 bases from J, the junction kept 16 bases outside the gene matches. Germline V gene lookup returns CDR1 LNHDA and CDR2 SQIVND (reference sequence). CDR3 size: 17 residues. Complete variable domain (other parts from reference TRBV19 and TRBJ2-7): DGGITQSPKYLFRKEGQNVTLSCEQNLNHDAMYWYRQDPGQGLRLIYYSQIVNDFQKGDIAEGYSVSREKKESFPLTVTSAQKNPTAFYLCASSTSTGANGNYEQYFGPGTRLTVT.

The rearrangement uses TRBV5-1 and TRBJ2-5; perhaps TRBD2 as D (6 bases). This CDR3 region has 15 residues. From germline, CDR1 is SGHRS and CDR2 YFSETQ. V was cut by 0 bases and J by 2 bases, with 11 bases left in between. The CDR3 nucleotides are TGCGCCAGCAGCTTGGGGGTAGCGGAGCAAGAGACCCAGTACTTC. Encoded protein: CASSLGVAEQETQYF.

This clone occurred a few times. This rearrangement joins TRBV6-1 to TRBJ2-2; the D is unclear. The CDR3 consists of 13 residues. Trimming removed 4 bases at V and 9 bases at J, with 12 bases between. Germline values: CDR1 MNHNS, CDR2 SASEGT. CDR3 coding DNA: TGTGCCAGCAGTGCCCGGTCCCTTCGGGAGCTGTTTTTT. Amino acid sequence: CASSARSLRELFF.

The chain combines TRBV5-1 with TRBJ1-3, with 10 bases that match TRBD1. The V segment lost 3 bases and the J segment 2 bases; nucleotides outside the gene matches: 5. The CDR3 covers 16 residues. Germline loops: CDR1 SGHRS, CDR2 YFSETQ. CDR3 nucleotide sequence: TGCGCCAGCAGCTCCCCAGGGACAGGGGCTGGAAACACCATATATTTT. Its translation: CASSSPGTGAGNTIYF.

A few counts support this clone. This chain connects TRBV19 to TRBJ1-1; D perhaps matches TRBD1 (6 bases). Germline V gives CDR1 LNHDA, CDR2 SQIVND (reference sequence). The CDR3 loop spans 14 amino acids. V was shortened by 7 bases and J by 3 bases, with 15 bases between the two germline ends. In nucleotides, the CDR3 is TGTGCCAGTACCAGGAGGGGGGGATACACTGAAGCTTTCTTT. Its protein product is CASTRRGGYTEAFF.

V and J are TRBV11-3 and TRBJ2-2, with D maybe TRBD1 (5 bases). V was trimmed by 0 bases and J by 7 bases, leaving 9 bases between them. The CDR3 has 14 residues. The V gene's germline CDR1 is SGHNT and CDR2 YENEEA. CDR3 amino acids: CASSLEGAGGELFF. In DNA form, the CDR3 reads TGTGCCAGCAGCTTAGAAGGGGCCGGCGGGGAGCTGTTTTTT.

This chain connects TRBV13 to TRBJ2-2; weak D call: TRBD2 (7 bases). CDR1 and CDR2 (germline): PRHDT, FYEKMQ (reference sequence). V was shortened by 5 bases and J by 2 bases, with 18 bases between the two germline ends. The CDR3 is 17 amino acids. The CDR3 reads CASSPTRGGPNTGELFF. The CDR3 bases are TGTGCCAGCAGCCCCACAAGGGGGGGCCCCAACACCGGGGAGCTGTTTTTT.

This sequence joins TRBV6-5 and TRBJ2-7; D is perhaps TRBD1 (6 bases). The germline V gene encodes CDR1 MNHEY and CDR2 SVGAGI. V lost 5 bases, J lost 0 bases, and 14 bases lay in between. CDR3 size: 15 residues. In DNA, the CDR3 is TGTGCCAGCAGTCACGCGGACAGCAGCTCCTACGAGCAGTACTTC. Residues: CASSHADSSSYEQYF.

This rearrangement joins TRBV18 to TRBJ2-2; TRBD1 matches 9 bases. Looked up from germline, CDR1 is KGHSH and CDR2 is LQKENI. The CDR3 is 15 amino acids. The ends lost 3 bases at V and 3 bases at J; junction bases unmatched: 2. The CDR3 sequence: CASSPWTGDTGELFF. CDR3 in DNA: TGTGCCAGCTCACCCTGGACAGGGGACACCGGGGAGCTGTTTTTT.

This clone was counted between two and nine times. The genes are TRBV6-5 and TRBJ2-7, with D tentatively TRBD2 (5 bases). Germline V gene sequence: CDR1 MNHEY, CDR2 SVGAGI. The V end was cut by 4 bases, the J end by 6 bases, with 19 bases between. The CDR3 extends over 15 amino acids. As DNA, the CDR3 is TGTGCCAGCAGTTCTTTCGAGGGCCCCATTCCCGAGCAGTACTTC. Protein: CASSSFEGPIPEQYF.

This chain uses TRBV19 with TRBJ2-7, with D perhaps matching TRBD1 (6 bases). The CDR3 has 16 residues. CDR1 and CDR2 from the germline V gene are LNHDA and SQIVND (reference sequence). V was pared by 3 bases and J by 0 bases, with 15 bases between. CDR3 DNA: TGTGCCAGTAGTATCCGGGCCGGACAGCCCTCCTACGAGCAGTACTTC. Protein: CASSIRAGQPSYEQYF.

The V gene is TRBV5-1, the J gene TRBJ2-3, with 10 bases fitting TRBD2. Germline CDR1 reads SGHRS; CDR2 reads YFSETQ. V was clipped by 4 bases and J by 6 bases; unmatched bases: 8. The CDR3 sequence is 15 residues long. Here the CDR3 reads CASSRLAGERDTQYF. The DNA of the CDR3 is TGCGCCAGCAGCCGGCTAGCGGGGGAGAGGGATACGCAGTATTTT.

The genes are TRBV2 and TRBJ2-7, with D perhaps TRBD2 (6 bases). Germline assignment: CDR1 SNHLY and CDR2 FYNNEI. This CDR3 has 11 amino acids. Trimming stripped 11 bases from V and 6 bases from J, with 14 bases between. The CDR3 loop is CAGGGNLEQYF. Written as DNA, the CDR3 is TGTGCCGGTGGGGGGAACCTCGAGCAGTACTTC. The full variable domain, completed using reference TRBV2 and TRBJ2-7, is EPEVTQTPSHQVTQMGQEVILRCVPISNHLYFYWYRQILGQKVEFLVSFYNNEISEKSEIFDDQFSVERPDGSNFTLKIRSTKLEDSAMYFCAGGGNLEQYFGPGTRLTVT.

This sequence joins TRBV5-1 and TRBJ1-4; D possibly corresponds to TRBD1 (6 bases). The CDR3 is 16 residues long. V lost 4 bases, J lost 6 bases, and 19 bases lay in between. In germline, CDR1 is SGHRS, CDR2 YFSETQ. The CDR3 loop reads CASSTRTRGIDEKLFF. The CDR3 nucleotides read TGCGCCAGCAGCACTCGAACCAGGGGAATAGATGAAAAACTGTTTTTT.

The chain recombines TRBV7-6 with TRBJ2-1; 12 positions agree with TRBD2. The CDR3 is 21 residues long. The germline V gene has CDR1 SGHVS and CDR2 FNYEAQ. J lost 0 bases, V lost 3 bases, and 15 bases had no gene match. CDR3 in amino acids: CASSFPLVASGGVSSYNEQFF. The DNA for the CDR3 is TGTGCCAGCAGCTTCCCTCTTGTGGCTAGCGGGGGGGTGAGCTCCTACAATGAGCAGTTCTTC.

The chain has TRBV5-1 and TRBJ2-3; D possibly corresponds to TRBD1 (5 bases). Deletions cut 2 bases from V and 0 bases from J, with 13 bases between. Looked up from germline, CDR1 is SGHRS and CDR2 is YFSETQ. This CDR3 region has 16 residues. CDR3 coding DNA: TGCGCCAGCAGCTTCAGGGTCCGGAGTAGCACAGATACGCAGTATTTT. Translated: CASSFRVRSSTDTQYF.

CDR3 sequence: CASSVTQSGNTEAFF. CDR3 DNA sequence: TGTGCCAGCAGCGTGACCCAATCGGGGAACACTGAAGCTTTCTTT. The rearrangement joins TRBV5-5 to TRBJ1-1; D remains unclear. The germline gives CDR1 SGHKS, CDR2 YYEKEE (reference sequence). This CDR3 spans 15 amino acids. Deletions cut 4 bases from V and 1 base from J, with 14 bases between.

This chain uses TRBV7-3 with TRBJ2-2; maybe TRBD1 (6 bases). V shed 4 bases and J shed 4 bases, with 10 bases lying between them. Germline V gene lookup returns CDR1 SGHTA and CDR2 FQGTGA. The CDR3 length is 14 residues. The CDR3: CASSSGDGTGELFF. Here the CDR3 DNA reads TGTGCCAGCAGCTCAGGGGACGGCACCGGGGAGCTGTTTTTT.

This clone was recorded only once. The V and J genes are TRBV30 and TRBJ1-4; D is possibly TRBD1 (5 bases). Germline V gene sequence: CDR1 GTSNPN, CDR2 SVGIG (reference sequence). The CDR3 is 14 amino acids. V shed 3 bases and J shed 4 bases, with 12 bases lying between them. DNA for the CDR3: TGTGCCTGGAGGCTGGGGGGAAATAATGAAAAACTGTTTTTT. This encodes CAWRLGGNNEKLFF.

The CDR3: CASSEESDSTSRYF. CDR3 nucleotide sequence: TGTGCCAGCAGTGAAGAGTCGGACAGCACCTCGAGGTACTTC. The chain couples TRBV2 to TRBJ2-5; TRBD1 might be the D (6 bases). Germline CDR1 is SNHLY and CDR2 is FYNNEI. CDR3 length: 14 residues. Deletions cut 1 base from V and 13 bases from J, with 19 bases between.

This clone has only one observation. This chain links TRBV9 with TRBJ2-7; TRBD2 aligns across 11 bases. Trimming removed 2 bases from V and 0 bases from J; junction bases left unmatched: 4. The CDR3 runs 16 residues. Germline V gene data show CDR1 as SGDLS and CDR2 as YYNGEE. The CDR3 reads CASSVYGTSGSYEQYF. The CDR3 nucleotides are TGTGCCAGCAGCGTTTACGGGACTAGCGGCTCCTACGAGCAGTACTTC.

This chain joins TRBV5-6 and TRBJ2-5; weak D call: TRBD1 (5 bases). The CDR3 consists of 17 residues. Germline CDR1 reads SGHDT; CDR2 reads YYEEEE. Trimming removed 0 bases from V and 1 base from J, with 16 bases in between. The CDR3 protein is CASSLGQGSFRQETQYF. In DNA form, the CDR3 reads TGTGCCAGCAGCTTGGGGCAGGGCTCCTTCCGCCAAGAGACCCAGTACTTC.

The genes are TRBV7-3 and TRBJ2-3; 8 bases are shared with TRBD2. Germline loops: CDR1 SGHTA, CDR2 FQGTGA. CDR3 length: 17 residues. V lost 5 bases and J lost 1; bases outside the gene matches: 11. Here the CDR3 DNA reads TGTGCCAGCAGCCCGCGGAGAGCGGGGGCCCGCACAGATACGCAGTATTTT. It yields the protein CASSPRRAGARTDTQYF.

This chain links TRBV6-4 with TRBJ1-2; unclear D gene. The CDR3 has 13 amino acids. Germline CDR1 and CDR2: MRHNA and SNTAGT. Deletions cut 6 bases from V and 6 bases from J, with 14 bases between. CDR3 DNA: TGTGCCAGCAGGGTAAGTGGCTCTGATGGCTACACCTTC. Residues: CASRVSGSDGYTF.

The chain combines TRBV12-5 with TRBJ2-7, with 12 positions matching TRBD1. This CDR3 has 14 amino acids. With 7 bases clipped from V and 4 bases from J, the junction kept 5 bases outside the gene matches. CDR1 and CDR2 from the germline V gene are LGHNT and FRNRAP. The CDR3: CASAPGQGAYEQYF. In DNA form, the CDR3 reads TGTGCTAGTGCCCCGGGACAGGGGGCTTACGAGCAGTACTTC.

The chain recombines TRBV21-1 with TRBJ1-2; TRBD1, as called in the table, went unchecked against the DNA. TRBV21-1 constitutes a pseudogene. This CDR3 contains 15 residues. The CDR3 DNA is TGTGCCAGCAGCAAACCCGACAGGGGAGAAGATGGCTACACCTTC. As protein: CASSKPDRGEDGYTF.